This T cell receptor (beta chain) came from a study of shared clonotypes between healthy human individuals. Study-wide points: Memory subsets generally showed smaller estimated richness than naive subsets did. When compared with the clonotypes that were shared by all four sorted-subset donors, the non-shared clonotypes turned out to have lower generation probabilities.

To note about this clone: The antigen is undetermined.

A split of CD4+ cells into CD45RA+ naive and CD45RA-negative memory subsets was performed. The method was immunoSEQ multiplex PCR; TCRdb's version includes in-frame clones alone and lacks a portion of them. The sample records under 1,900,000 clones, 98% being singletons. Germline V gene lookup returns CDR1 GTSNPN and CDR2 SVGIG (reference sequence). V lost 1 base to trimming and J lost 3 bases, with 12 bases between them. The CDR3 contains 14 residues. The sequence was collected from a young man in good health. Sequenced sample: naive CD4+ T cells sorted from blood. Described subset: CD45RA+ positively selected. The chain couples TRBV30 to TRBJ1-1, with a weak D call TRBD1 (6 bases). In DNA, the CDR3 is TGTGCCTGGAGTGCGTGGGGGGCGCACACTGAAGCTTTCTTT. This sequence encodes CAWSAWGAHTEAFF.